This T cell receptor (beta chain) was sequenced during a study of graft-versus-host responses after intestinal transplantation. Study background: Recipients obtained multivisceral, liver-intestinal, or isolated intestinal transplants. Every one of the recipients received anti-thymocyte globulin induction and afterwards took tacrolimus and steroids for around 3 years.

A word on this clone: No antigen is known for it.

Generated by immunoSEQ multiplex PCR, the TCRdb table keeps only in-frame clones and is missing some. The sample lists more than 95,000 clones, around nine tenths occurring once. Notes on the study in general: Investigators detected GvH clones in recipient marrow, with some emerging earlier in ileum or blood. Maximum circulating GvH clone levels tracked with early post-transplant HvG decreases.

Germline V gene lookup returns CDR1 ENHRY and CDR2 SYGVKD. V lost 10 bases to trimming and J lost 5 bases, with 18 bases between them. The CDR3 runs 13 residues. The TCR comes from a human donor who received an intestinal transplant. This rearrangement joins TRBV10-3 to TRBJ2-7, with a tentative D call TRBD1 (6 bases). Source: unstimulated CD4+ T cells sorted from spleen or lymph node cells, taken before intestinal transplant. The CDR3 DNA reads TGTGCCACCGGGGACATAGCGCTTCACGAGCAGTACTTC. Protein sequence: CATGDIALHEQYF.